This entry concerns a single T cell receptor (beta chain). Under the authors' procedure: Counts of nucleated cells, estimated from reference gene primer amplification, were obtained. TCRdb's copy holds only in-frame clones and misses some; the assay was immunoSEQ multiplex PCR. That table is the source of V, J and clone size, and D and trimming were worked out from the DNA. This sample yields about 210,000 clones, of which about 80% are seen a single time; roughly 7.6% belongs to the top ten. The data stem from a study of blood T cell repertoires in COVID-19. In the study overall: Acute and convalescent COVID-19 specimens originated in the United States, Italy and Spain. From T cells, B-cell-depleted T cells, or PBMCs came the material, which was cDNA or gDNA.

V lost 3 bases to trimming and J lost 7 bases; unmatched junction nucleotides: 6. The CDR3 extends over 13 amino acids. Germline V lookup: CDR1 ENHRY, CDR2 SYGVKD. Patients at the Seattle site were enrolled during active infection and followed longitudinally. Sequencing input: peripheral blood. The rearrangement links TRBV10-3 to TRBJ2-7, with 7 bases fitting TRBD2. The TCR originated in a woman at least 80 years old with COVID-19, enrolled during active disease. The CDR3 loop is CAISETGGGEQYF. Written as DNA, the CDR3 is TGTGCCATCAGTGAAACCGGGGGAGGGGAGCAGTACTTC.